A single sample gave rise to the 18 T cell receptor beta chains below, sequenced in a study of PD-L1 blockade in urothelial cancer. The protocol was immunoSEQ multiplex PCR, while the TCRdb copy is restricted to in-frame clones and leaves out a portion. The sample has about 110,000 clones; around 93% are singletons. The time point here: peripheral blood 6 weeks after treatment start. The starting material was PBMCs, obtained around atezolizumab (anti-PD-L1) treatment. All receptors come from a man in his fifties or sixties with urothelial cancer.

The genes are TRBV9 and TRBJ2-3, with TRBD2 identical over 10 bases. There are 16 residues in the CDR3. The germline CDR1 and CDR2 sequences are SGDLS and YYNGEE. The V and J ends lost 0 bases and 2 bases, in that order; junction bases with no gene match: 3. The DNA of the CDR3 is TGTGCCAGCAGCGTAGGAGCGGGGGGGAACACAGATACGCAGTATTTT. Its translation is CASSVGAGGNTDTQYF. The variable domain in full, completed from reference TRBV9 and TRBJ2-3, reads DSGVTQTPKHLITATGQRVTLRCSPRSGDLSVYWYQQSLDQGLQFLIQYYNGEERAKGNILERFSAQQFPDLHSELNLSSLELGDSALYFCASSVGAGGNTDTQYFGPGTRLTVL.

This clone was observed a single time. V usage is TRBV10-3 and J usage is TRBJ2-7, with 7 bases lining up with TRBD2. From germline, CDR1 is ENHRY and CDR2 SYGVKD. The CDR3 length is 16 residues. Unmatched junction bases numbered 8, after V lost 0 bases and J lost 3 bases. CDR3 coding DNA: TGTGCCATCAGTGAGTCGTCCGCGGGAGTAGGCTACGAGCAGTACTTC. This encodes CAISESSAGVGYEQYF.

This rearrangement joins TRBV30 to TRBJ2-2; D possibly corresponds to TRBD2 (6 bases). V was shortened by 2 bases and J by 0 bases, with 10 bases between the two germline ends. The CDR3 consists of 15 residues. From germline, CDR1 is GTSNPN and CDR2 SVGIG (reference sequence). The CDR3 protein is CAWSSGLANTGELFF. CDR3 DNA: TGTGCCTGGAGTTCGGGACTTGCGAACACCGGGGAGCTGTTTTTT.

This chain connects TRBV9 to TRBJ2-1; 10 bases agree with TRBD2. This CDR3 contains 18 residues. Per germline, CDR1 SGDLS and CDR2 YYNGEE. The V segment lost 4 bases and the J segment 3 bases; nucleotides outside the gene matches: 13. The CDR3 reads CASSRESSGRTIYNEQFF. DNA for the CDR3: TGTGCCAGCAGCCGAGAGAGTAGCGGGAGGACCATCTACAATGAGCAGTTCTTC.

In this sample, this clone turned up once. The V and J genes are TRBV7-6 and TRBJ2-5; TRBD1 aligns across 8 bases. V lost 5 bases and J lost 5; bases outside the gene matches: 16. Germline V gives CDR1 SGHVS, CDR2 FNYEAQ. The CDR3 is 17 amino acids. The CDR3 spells CASSESKGQVDSETQYF. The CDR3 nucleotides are TGTGCCAGCAGCGAAAGTAAGGGACAGGTCGACTCCGAGACCCAGTACTTC.

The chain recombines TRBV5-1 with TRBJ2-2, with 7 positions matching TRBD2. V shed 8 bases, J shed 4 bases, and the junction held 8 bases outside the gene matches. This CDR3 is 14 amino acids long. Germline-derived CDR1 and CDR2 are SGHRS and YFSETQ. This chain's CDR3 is CASAGLVVTGELFF. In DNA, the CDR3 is TGCGCCAGTGCCGGACTAGTCGTCACCGGGGAGCTGTTTTTT.

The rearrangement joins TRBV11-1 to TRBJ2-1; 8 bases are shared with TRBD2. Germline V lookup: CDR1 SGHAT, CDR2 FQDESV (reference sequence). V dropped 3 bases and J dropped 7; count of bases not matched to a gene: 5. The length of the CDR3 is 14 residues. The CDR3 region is CASSFLTSGNEQFF. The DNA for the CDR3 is TGTGCCAGCAGCTTCTTAACTAGCGGAAATGAGCAGTTCTTC.

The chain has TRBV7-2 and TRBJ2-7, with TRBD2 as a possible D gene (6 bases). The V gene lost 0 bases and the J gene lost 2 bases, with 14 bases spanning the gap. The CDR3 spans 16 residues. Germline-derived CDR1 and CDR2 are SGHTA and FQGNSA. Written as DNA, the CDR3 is TGTGCCAGCAGCTTAGCGGGCGGAGGGGCGGCCTACGAGCAGTACTTC. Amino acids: CASSLAGGGAAYEQYF. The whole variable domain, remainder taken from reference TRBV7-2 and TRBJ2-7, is GAGVSQSPSNKVTEKGKDVELRCDPISGHTALYWYRQSLGQGLEFLIYFQGNSAPDKSGLPSDRFSAERTGGSVSTLTIQRTQQEDSAVYLCASSLAGGGAAYEQYFGPGTRLTVT.

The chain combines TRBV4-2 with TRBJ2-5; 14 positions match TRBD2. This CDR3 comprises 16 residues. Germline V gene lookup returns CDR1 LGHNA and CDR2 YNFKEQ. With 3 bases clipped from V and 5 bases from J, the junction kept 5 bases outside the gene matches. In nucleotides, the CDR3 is TGTGCCAGCAGCCACAGACTAGCGGGGGGGTTGGAGACCCAGTACTTC. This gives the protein CASSHRLAGGLETQYF.

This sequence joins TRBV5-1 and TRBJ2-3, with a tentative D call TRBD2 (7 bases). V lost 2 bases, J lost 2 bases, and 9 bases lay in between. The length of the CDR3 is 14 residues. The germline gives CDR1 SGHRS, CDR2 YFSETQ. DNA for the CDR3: TGCGCCAGCAGCTTCGGGGGGCTCACAGATACGCAGTATTTT. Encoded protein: CASSFGGLTDTQYF.

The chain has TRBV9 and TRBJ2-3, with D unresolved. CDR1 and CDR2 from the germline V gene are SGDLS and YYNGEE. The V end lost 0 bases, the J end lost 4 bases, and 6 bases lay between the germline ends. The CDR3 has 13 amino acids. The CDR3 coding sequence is TGTGCCAGCAGCGTAGCTATCCCAGATACGCAGTATTTT. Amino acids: CASSVAIPDTQYF.

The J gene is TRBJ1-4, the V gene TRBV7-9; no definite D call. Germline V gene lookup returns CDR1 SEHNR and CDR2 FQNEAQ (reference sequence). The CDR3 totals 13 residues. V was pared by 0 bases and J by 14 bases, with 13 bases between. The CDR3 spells CASSLAGRSGLFF. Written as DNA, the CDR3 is TGTGCCAGCAGCTTAGCAGGACGGAGCGGGCTGTTTTTT.

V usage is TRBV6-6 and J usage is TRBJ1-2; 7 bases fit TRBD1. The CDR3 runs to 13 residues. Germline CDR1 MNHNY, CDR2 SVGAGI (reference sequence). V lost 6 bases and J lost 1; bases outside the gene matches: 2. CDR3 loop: CASRQGINYGYTF. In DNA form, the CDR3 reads TGTGCCAGCAGACAGGGGATTAACTATGGCTACACCTTC.

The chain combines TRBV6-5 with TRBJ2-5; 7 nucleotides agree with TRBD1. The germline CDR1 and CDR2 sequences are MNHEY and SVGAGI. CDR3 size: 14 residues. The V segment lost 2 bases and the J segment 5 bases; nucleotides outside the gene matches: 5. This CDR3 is CASSYRGRVETQYF. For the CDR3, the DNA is TGTGCCAGCAGTTACAGGGGGCGCGTGGAGACCCAGTACTTC.

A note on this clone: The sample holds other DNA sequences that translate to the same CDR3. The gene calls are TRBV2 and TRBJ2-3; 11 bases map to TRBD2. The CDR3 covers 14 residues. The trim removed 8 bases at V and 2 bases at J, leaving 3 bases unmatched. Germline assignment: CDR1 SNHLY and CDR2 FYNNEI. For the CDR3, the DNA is TGTGCCAGCCGGACTAGCGGGTACACAGATACGCAGTATTTT. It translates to CASRTSGYTDTQYF.

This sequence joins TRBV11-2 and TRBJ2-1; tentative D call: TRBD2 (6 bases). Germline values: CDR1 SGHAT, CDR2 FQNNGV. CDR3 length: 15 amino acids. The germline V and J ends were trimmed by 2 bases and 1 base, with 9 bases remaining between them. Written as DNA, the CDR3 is TGTGCCAGCAGCTTACGGGGGACTTCCTACAATGAGCAGTTCTTC. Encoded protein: CASSLRGTSYNEQFF.

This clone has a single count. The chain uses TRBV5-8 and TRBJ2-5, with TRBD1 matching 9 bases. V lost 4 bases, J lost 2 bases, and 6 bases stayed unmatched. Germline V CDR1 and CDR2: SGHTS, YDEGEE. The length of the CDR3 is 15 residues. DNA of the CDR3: TGTGCCAGCAGCCCGGGGACAGGGAGTCAAGAGACCCAGTACTTC. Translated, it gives CASSPGTGSQETQYF.

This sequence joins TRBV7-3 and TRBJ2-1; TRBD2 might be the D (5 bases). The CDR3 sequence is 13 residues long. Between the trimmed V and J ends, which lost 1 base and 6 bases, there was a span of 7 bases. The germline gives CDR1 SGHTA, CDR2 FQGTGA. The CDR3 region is CASSLRGGNEQFF. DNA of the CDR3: TGTGCCAGCAGCTTAAGAGGAGGCAATGAGCAGTTCTTC.